The 5 T cell receptor beta chains below all came from one sample that was sequenced in a study of molecular identifiers for immune sequencing clone quantification. TCRdb passed the PCR reads through MiXCR, listing each CDR3 protein once. The sample carries 79,000 or so distinct CDR3 sequences, around a quarter recorded once. Sequences were obtained from naive CD8+ T cells from blood, with Jurkat cell RNA spiked in. Subset here: FACS-sorted CD8+CD4-CCR7+CD45RA+ naive T cells. Every receptor here comes from a human donor in good health. Some libraries in this study had Jurkat cell RNA spiked in.

Ten or more counts support this clonotype. The rearrangement uses TRBV20-1 and TRBJ1-1; no clear D. The CDR3 has 13 residues. Trimming took off 0 bases at V and 0 bases at J, with 5 bases between the two ends. The germline V gene encodes CDR1 DFQATT and CDR2 SNEGSKA (reference sequence). CDR3 DNA sequence: TGCAGTGCTAGAGATGGCCTGAACACTGAAGCTTTCTTT. Residues: CSARDGLNTEAFF.

This clonotype showed up many times. The rearrangement uses TRBV29-1 and TRBJ2-3; D uncertain. This CDR3 region has 16 residues. The V gene lost 1 base and the J gene lost 2 bases, with 16 bases spanning the gap. CDR1 and CDR2 from the germline V gene are SQVTM and ANQGSEA. The CDR3 is CSVEVPERIFTDTQYF. The CDR3 region has the DNA TGCAGCGTTGAAGTACCAGAACGAATCTTCACAGATACGCAGTATTTT.

This clonotype was found a few times. The J gene is TRBJ1-2, the V gene TRBV4-2; D is perhaps TRBD1 (5 bases). The ends were cut back, 4 bases at V and 4 bases at J, with 16 bases in the middle. CDR1 and CDR2 from the germline V gene are LGHNA and YNFKEQ. The CDR3 is 15 residues long. CDR3 DNA: TGTGCCAGCAGCCTAGAACAGGCGGCTGGCTATGGCTACACCTTC. Translating gives CASSLEQAAGYGYTF.

This clonotype showed up just a few times. V and J are TRBV27 and TRBJ2-7; the D is unclear. The CDR3 has 14 amino acids. CDR1 and CDR2 from the germline V gene are MNHEY and SMNVEV (reference sequence). Trimming shortened V by 5 bases and J by 4 bases, and 15 bases separated the two germline ends. The CDR3 DNA sequence: TGTGCCAGCAGTCCGTTGGGGTCTGCGTACGAGCAGTACTTC. Amino acids: CASSPLGSAYEQYF.

Note on this clonotype: The junction does not match germline at one end; this may be a read error. The chain employs TRBV19 and TRBJ2-6; a possible D gene is TRBD2 (5 bases). The CDR3 runs to 19 residues. Germline V gene data show CDR1 as LNHDA and CDR2 as SQIVND (reference sequence). CDR3 sequence: CAGRSLRRASWTGANVLTF. The CDR3 DNA sequence: TGTGCCGGTAGAAGCCTAAGGCGGGCCAGCTGGACTGGGGCCAACGTCCTGACTTTC.